This T cell receptor beta chain was obtained from a study of low-dose radiotherapy and immunotherapy resistance in tumors. Turning to the study itself: Each fraction for Cohort 1 was 0.5 Gy, given every 2 weeks, and the total came to 6.5 Gy.

This sample's time point: before trial treatment. CDR1 is KGHSH and CDR2 is LQKENI in the germline V gene. The CDR3 has 12 amino acids. The V end was cut by 3 bases, the J end by 7 bases, with 9 bases between. In its sample, this clonotype was seen many times. TRAV- and TRBV-specific primers primed first-strand cDNA, covering alpha and beta chains. A constant-region primer paired with the V-primer adapter amplified TCRs over about 19 PCR cycles. TCRdb itself ran the reads through MiXCR, one entry per CDR3 protein. The sample has around 83,000 distinct CDR3 sequences, under 20% seen once. Material: PBMCs, obtained before treatment. V usage is TRBV18 and J usage is TRBJ1-1; no reliable D call. This TCR was recovered from a male donor with prostate cancer. The CDR3 DNA sequence: TGTGCCAGCTCACCGGGAAGGCTTGAAGCTTTCTTT. It codes for CASSPGRLEAFF.